The TCR beta chain under discussion was sequenced for a study of blood T cell repertoires in COVID-19. Profiled with immunoSEQ multiplex PCR; TCRdb holds only in-frame clones, not every one. The sample lists 90,000 to 120,000 clones; 84% were seen once. From germline, CDR1 is LNHDA and CDR2 SQIVND (reference sequence). With 7 bases removed from V and 4 bases from J, the gap between germline ends came to 16 bases. The CDR3 runs 15 residues. This receptor was obtained from a human donor in a cohort sampled during active COVID-19. The chain is built from TRBV19 and TRBJ2-2, with TRBD2 as a possible D gene (6 bases). The sequencing sample was made of peripheral blood. The CDR3 DNA is TGTGCCAGTAAGGCAACGGAGGGGACCACCGGGGAGCTGTTTTTT. Translating gives CASKATEGTTGELFF.